The 13 T cell receptor beta chains listed next were all sequenced from one sample in a study of T cell responses to AZD1222 COVID-19 vaccine. The table came from immunoSEQ multiplex PCR; TCRdb's copy has only in-frame clones and leaves some out. This table has about 150,000 clones, approximately 90% appearing once. The sequencing here drew on peripheral blood, taken 28 days after the second AZD1222 dose. The receptors here all came from an adult who received the AZD1222 COVID-19 vaccine.

DNA for the CDR3: TGTGCCAGCAGTTTACGCCCCACCGGGGAGCTGTTTTTT. Amino acids: CASSLRPTGELFF. The genes are TRBV12-3 or TRBV12-4 and TRBJ2-2; D unclear. The CDR3 runs to 13 residues. The V and J ends lost 2 bases and 4 bases respectively, with 5 bases between them.

The V call is TRBV5-1, the J call TRBJ2-7; 8 nucleotides align to TRBD1. CDR3 length equals 14 residues. V dropped 4 bases and J dropped 5; count of bases not matched to a gene: 8. CDR1 is SGHRS, CDR2 YFSETQ, per germline. CDR3 DNA sequence: TGCGCCAGCAGCCAGTCCCCGACAGGGGACGAGCAGTACTTC. Its translation: CASSQSPTGDEQYF. Based on the CDR3 plus reference TRBV5-1 and TRBJ2-7, the full variable domain is KAGVTQTPRYLIKTRGQQVTLSCSPISGHRSVSWYQQTPGQGLQFLFEYFSETQRNKGNFPGRFSGRQFSNSRSEMNVSTLELGDSALYLCASSQSPTGDEQYFGPGTRLTVT.

The chain is built from TRBV27 and TRBJ1-1; weak D call: TRBD1 (5 bases). CDR3 length: 15 residues. Trimming stripped 7 bases from V and 5 bases from J, with 20 bases between. CDR1 and CDR2 from the germline V gene are MNHEY and SMNVEV (reference sequence). The CDR3 is CASTQRSGRQTEAFF. Written as DNA, the CDR3 is TGTGCCAGCACCCAACGCTCAGGGCGGCAGACTGAAGCTTTCTTT.

This clone turned up a few times. V usage is TRBV13 and J usage is TRBJ2-3; no definite D call. The CDR3 runs to 18 residues. Germline V gene sequence: CDR1 PRHDT, CDR2 FYEKMQ (reference sequence). V lost 4 bases and J 0 bases, leaving 20 bases between the germline ends. The CDR3 region is CASSSLDRIKPSTDTQYF. CDR3 DNA sequence: TGTGCCAGCAGCTCCTTGGACCGGATAAAGCCTAGCACAGATACGCAGTATTTT.

The chain employs TRBV18 and TRBJ2-5; D unresolved. Germline CDR1 is KGHSH and CDR2 is LQKENI. Trimming took 1 base from V and 3 from J, leaving 9 bases between them. The CDR3 runs to 14 residues. The CDR3, as DNA: TGTGCCAGCTCACCACTACAGTTTGAAGAGACCCAGTACTTC. It specifies CASSPLQFEETQYF.

The chain couples TRBV7-7 to TRBJ1-4; D is possibly TRBD1 (5 bases). The germline gives CDR1 SSHAT, CDR2 FNYEAQ (reference sequence). V lost 1 base and J lost 8, with 14 bases in between. The CDR3 length is 15 residues. CDR3 bases: TGTGCCAGCAGCTTAGGGGGGTTCTCGGGAGAAAAACTGTTTTTT. Its translation is CASSLGGFSGEKLFF.

V gene TRBV28 combines with J gene TRBJ1-5; 9 bases fit TRBD1. V lost 5 bases and J lost 5; bases outside the gene matches: 13. This CDR3 region has 17 residues. CDR1 is MDHEN, CDR2 SYDVKM, per germline. As DNA, the CDR3 is TGTGCCAGCAGTACTTCACCGGGACAGGGAAGTGATCAGCCCCAGCATTTT. Its translation: CASSTSPGQGSDQPQHF.

The chain uses TRBV6-5 and TRBJ2-4, with TRBD2 as a possible D gene (5 bases). Germline-derived CDR1 and CDR2 are MNHEY and SVGAGI. Trimming left V 6 bases short and J 6 bases short, with 18 bases between. This CDR3 comprises 15 residues. CDR3 amino acids: CASRGPGTRSNIQYF. The CDR3 coding sequence is TGTGCCAGCAGAGGACCCGGTACTAGGTCAAACATTCAGTACTTC.

The CDR3 spells CASSLFRGLEQYF. The CDR3 bases are TGTGCCAGCAGTTTATTCAGGGGACTCGAGCAGTACTTC. The chain couples TRBV27 to TRBJ2-7; D may match TRBD1 or TRBD2 (6 bases each). The V and J ends lost 1 base and 6 bases respectively, with 10 bases between them. The CDR3 totals 13 residues. The V gene's germline CDR1 is MNHEY and CDR2 SMNVEV (reference sequence).

This chain uses TRBV7-8 with TRBJ2-7, with D perhaps TRBD1 (8 bases). The V gene's germline CDR1 is SGHVS and CDR2 FQNEAQ. The germline V and J ends were trimmed by 5 bases and 10 bases, with 24 bases remaining between them. The CDR3 covers 15 residues. CDR3 sequence reads: CASSPLTGEGAGQYF. In DNA, the CDR3 is TGTGCCAGCAGCCCTCTGACAGGGGAGGGTGCTGGTCAGTACTTC.

The chain recombines TRBV28 with TRBJ1-5, with D perhaps matching TRBD1 (6 bases). This CDR3 spans 15 amino acids. Trimming took 5 bases from V and 4 from J, leaving 15 bases between them. CDR1 and CDR2 (germline): MDHEN, SYDVKM. The CDR3 protein is CASSKGGWGNQPQHF. For the CDR3, the DNA is TGTGCCAGCAGTAAGGGGGGGTGGGGGAATCAGCCCCAGCATTTT.

The chain recombines TRBV28 with TRBJ2-1, with 9 bases fitting TRBD1. This CDR3 region has 15 residues. Germline CDR1 and CDR2: MDHEN and SYDVKM. Trimming removed 10 bases from V and 6 bases from J; junction bases left unmatched: 13. In nucleotides, the CDR3 is TGTGCCACACGACCGGGGACAGGGTCGTTCAATGAGCAGTTCTTC. Encoded protein: CATRPGTGSFNEQFF. Full variable domain (rest looked up from reference TRBV28 and TRBJ2-1): DVKVTQSSRYLVKRTGEKVFLECVQDMDHENMFWYRQDPGLGLRLIYFSYDVKMKEKGDIPEGYSVSREKKERFSLILESASTNQTSMYLCATRPGTGSFNEQFFGPGTRLTVL.

V is TRBV19 and J is TRBJ1-2; no clear D. CDR1 and CDR2 from the germline V gene are LNHDA and SQIVND (reference sequence). This CDR3 contains 13 residues. Trimming stripped 10 bases from V and 4 bases from J, with 16 bases between. The CDR3 region has the DNA TGTGCCACCCGCCCACCCGAACTCTATGGCTACACCTTC. Translation: CATRPPELYGYTF.